This is a list of T cell receptor beta chains from one sample in a study of Graves' ophthalmopathy and Graves' hyperthyroidism. Each CDR3 protein gets one entry after TCRdb re-called the multiplex PCR reads with MiXCR. The profile shows about 480,000 distinct CDR3 sequences, approximately 15% of them singletons. The sample was blood. The receptors were sampled from a woman younger than 45 with Graves' ophthalmopathy. The CDR3 runs from the conserved cysteine through the conserved F or W. The order of the fields is J gene, D gene, V gene, clone size, CDR3 DNA, CDR3 protein. A D gene is named only where the DNA matches it firmly. Not all rows give a size; the values are once, few, many and, for expanded clones, a class.

TRBJ1-2	-	TRBV12-5	many	TGTGCTAGTGGTATAACCGGGACGGTTTATGGCTACACCTTC	CASGITGTVYGYTF
TRBJ1-6	-	TRBV7-9	-	TGTGCCAGCAGCAACTGGGATAATTCACCCCTCCACTTT	CASSNWDNSPLHF
TRBJ2-7	-	TRBV20-1	many	TGCAGTGCTAGAGAGGGACAAACCTACGAGCAGTACTTC	CSAREGQTYEQYF
TRBJ1-1	-	TRBV4-2	few	TGTGCCAGCAGTTCCCCCCCGGGGGGCCGGGGGGGCACTGAAGCTTTCTTT	CASSSPPGGRGGTEAFF
TRBJ1-6	-	TRBV27	many	TGTGCCAGCGGGCGATTCCGGGACAAGGAGCCCCTCCACTTT	CASGRFRDKEPLHF
TRBJ1-2	TRBD1	TRBV19	many	TGTGCCAGTAGCACATTTGGACAGGCATACTATGGCTACACCTTC	CASSTFGQAYYGYTF
TRBJ1-3	TRBD1	TRBV12-3/TRBV12-4	many	TGTGCCAGCAGTGTCCAGGGGGCCACTGGAAACACCATATATTTT	CASSVQGATGNTIYF
TRBJ2-2	TRBD1	TRBV20-1	many	TGCAGTGCACCCGGGACAGGGGTAAACACCGGGGAGCTGTTTTTT	CSAPGTGVNTGELFF
TRBJ2-2	-	TRBV6-1	many	TGTGCCAGCAGGAAGCTTACCGGGGAGCTGTTTTTT	CASRKLTGELFF
TRBJ2-7	TRBD1	TRBV11-2	-	TGTGCCAGCCGATGGACAGGTTCCTACGAGCAGTACTTC	CASRWTGSYEQYF
TRBJ2-5	-	TRBV5-6	many	TGTGCCAGCAGCTTCCAGTACCAAGAGACCCAGTACTTC	CASSFQYQETQYF
TRBJ2-6	-	TRBV7-9	-	TGTGCCAGCAGCGACTCTTTTCGCCGGGCCAACGTCCTGACTTTC	CASSDSFRRANVLTF
TRBJ2-3	-	TRBV28	many	TGTGCCAGCAGTTTGGGCTTCCTGCCCGATACGCAGTATTTT	CASSLGFLPDTQYF
TRBJ2-7	-	TRBV27	many	TGTGCCAGCTCTCGGGGGCTCGAGCAGTACTTC	CASSRGLEQYF
TRBJ1-6	-	TRBV6-1	many	TGTGCCAGCGGGAGTCGGTCGCCCTATAATTCACCCCTCCACTTT	CASGSRSPYNSPLHF
TRBJ2-5	-	TRBV6-1	many	TGTGCCAGCAGTAAGCGACGGGGAGATTTTCAAGAGACCCAGTACTTC	CASSKRRGDFQETQYF
TRBJ1-1	-	TRBV19	many	TGTGCCAGTAGTATAGACCCCCTCGGGGGGCTCGGGCGGATCTTGAACACTGAAGCTTTCTTT	CASSIDPLGGLGRILNTEAFF
TRBJ2-5	-	TRBV12-3/TRBV12-4	many	TGTGCCAGCAGTTTCGGCTCGCTTAGGGAGACCCAGTACTTC	CASSFGSLRETQYF
TRBJ2-7	-	TRBV15	many	TGTGCCACCAGCCGGGACACCTACGAGCAGTACTTC	CATSRDTYEQYF
TRBJ1-1	-	TRBV29-1	-	TGCAGCGTTGCCGGACTAGACGGACGGGATGAAGCTTTCTTT	CSVAGLDGRDEAFF
TRBJ1-2	-	TRBV12-3/TRBV12-4	many	TGTGCCAGCAGAGGGACGGTCGTGGGAGGCTACACCTTC	CASRGTVVGGYTF
TRBJ2-7	TRBD2	TRBV6-2/TRBV6-3	few	TGTGCCAGCAGTTACGCGGGGGTGACTTACGAGCAGTACTTC	CASSYAGVTYEQYF
TRBJ2-7	-	TRBV20-1	many	TGCAGTGCTGGGGGGGGACAGGAGGTGGACGAGCAGTACTTC	CSAGGGQEVDEQYF
TRBJ1-1	-	TRBV30	many	TGTGCCTGGGTTGCCCGAGGGGGGGATACTGAAGCTTTCTTT	CAWVARGGDTEAFF
TRBJ1-5	TRBD1	TRBV19	-	TGTGCCAGTAGTACTTGGGACAGCCCTGATTATAGCAATCAGCCCCAGCATTTT	CASSTWDSPDYSNQPQHF
TRBJ1-6	-	TRBV29-1	many	TGCAGCGTCCGCAAGGGGAGGGCTGATTCACCCCTCCACTTT	CSVRKGRADSPLHF
TRBJ2-2	-	TRBV19	-	TGTGCCAGTAGTATAAGAAAGGGAACGAACACCGGGGAGCTGTTTTTT	CASSIRKGTNTGELFF
TRBJ2-6	-	TRBV7-3	many	TGTGCCAGCAGCTTAAACCACAGGGCTGGGGCCAACGTCCTGACTTTC	CASSLNHRAGANVLTF
TRBJ2-2	-	TRBV19	-	TGTGCCAGTAGTATAGGGGCGCGGGACACCGGGGAGCTGTTTTTT	CASSIGARDTGELFF
TRBJ1-1	-	TRBV6-5	many	TGTGCCAGCAGTTTTACAGGGACGAACACTGAAGCTTTCTTT	CASSFTGTNTEAFF
TRBJ2-3	-	TRBV28	many	TGTGCCAGCAGTGTGACTGGCACAGATACGCAGTATTTT	CASSVTGTDTQYF
TRBJ2-7	TRBD1	TRBV3-1	many	TGTGCCAGCAGCCAAGGGACAGGGTCCCACGAGCAGTACTTC	CASSQGTGSHEQYF
TRBJ2-2	TRBD2	TRBV3-1	-	TGTGCCAGCAGCCACGGGACTAGCGGGAACACCGGGGAGCTGTTTTTT	CASSHGTSGNTGELFF
TRBJ2-2	TRBD2	TRBV10-3	few	TGTGCCATCAGTGAGCGCGGGAGGGCGAACACCGGGGAGCTGTTTTTT	CAISERGRANTGELFF
TRBJ1-1	-	TRBV9	many	TGTGCCAGCAGCGTAGCAGGGACGGACACTGAAGCTTTCTTT	CASSVAGTDTEAFF
TRBJ1-1	-	TRBV19	many	TGTGCCAGTAACAGGGAGGTGAAGAACACTGAAGCTTTCTTT	CASNREVKNTEAFF
TRBJ1-2	TRBD1	TRBV12-3/TRBV12-4	many	TGTGCCAGCAGTGTGGACAGGGGAATCCGTGGCTACACCTTC	CASSVDRGIRGYTF
TRBJ1-1	-	TRBV20-1	many	TGCAGTGCTTCACCCCCCTTCTTT	CSASPPFF
TRBJ1-1	-	TRBV4-1	few	TGCGCCAGCAGCCAAGATCGGGGGGAGTGGACTGAAGCTTTCTTT	CASSQDRGEWTEAFF
TRBJ1-1	-	TRBV12-3/TRBV12-4	many	TGTGCCAGCACCCCTGGGAAGGTTGAAGCTTTCTTT	CASTPGKVEAFF
TRBJ2-5	TRBD1	TRBV12-3/TRBV12-4	many	TGTGCCAGCAGTAATACCGGACAGGGCAACCGAGAGACCCAGTACTTC	CASSNTGQGNRETQYF
TRBJ2-5	-	TRBV3-1	few	TGTGCCAGCAGCCAAGAAACCCACCCCCGCTCGCGGGTGGAGACCCAGTACTTC	CASSQETHPRSRVETQYF